This entry lists 27 T cell receptor beta chains sequenced from one sample in a study of T-cell reconstitution after alpha-beta-depleted transplantation in children. TCRbeta library preparation incorporated unique molecular identifiers. MiXCR was run by TCRdb on the PCR reads, yielding one entry per CDR3 protein. The sample has more than 20,000 distinct CDR3 sequences, under 13% seen once; the top ten hold more than 20%. The specimen was PBMCs from the stem cell graft donor, collected from the stem cell graft. These receptors originate from a human donor who donated a stem cell graft to a child with chronic granulomatous disease.

This clonotype ranks as medium-sized (0.01 to 0.1%). The CDR3 DNA reads TGCAGTGCTAGAGATATGAGAGGGGAGGTAAATCAGCCCCAGCATTTT. Translation: CSARDMRGEVNQPQHF. V usage is TRBV20-1 and J usage is TRBJ1-5; perhaps TRBD1 as D (5 bases). CDR1 and CDR2 (germline): DFQATT, SNEGSKA (reference sequence). V was cut by 0 bases and J by 4 bases, with 16 bases left in between. This CDR3 spans 16 amino acids.

Ten or more counts support this clonotype. J is TRBJ2-7 and V is TRBV29-1; TRBD2 is a possible D gene (5 bases). The CDR3 is 15 amino acids. V was cut by 2 bases and J by 3 bases, with 17 bases left in between. Looked up from germline, CDR1 is SQVTM and CDR2 is ANQGSEA. The chain's CDR3 is CSVELSDAGNYEQYF. CDR3 bases: TGCAGCGTTGAACTCTCTGACGCCGGGAACTACGAGCAGTACTTC.

This clonotype has ten or more counts. The genes are TRBV4-2 and TRBJ1-1, with 11 bases lining up with TRBD1. The CDR3 runs 17 residues. Per the germline V gene, CDR1 is LGHNA and CDR2 is YNFKEQ. After removal of 0 bases from V and 4 bases from J, the junction contained 7 bases not matched to a gene. CDR3 sequence: CASSQDIGGQGATEAFF. The CDR3 DNA reads TGTGCCAGCAGCCAAGATATAGGCGGACAGGGGGCCACTGAAGCTTTCTTT.

This clonotype is medium-sized. The rearrangement links TRBV5-1 to TRBJ1-3; D remains ambiguous. CDR3 size: 14 residues. The ends were cut back, 5 bases at V and 2 bases at J, with 11 bases in the middle. Germline values: CDR1 SGHRS, CDR2 YFSETQ. The CDR3 coding sequence is TGCGCCAGCAGTCTGAGGGAGGCTGGAAACACCATATATTTT. It encodes CASSLREAGNTIYF.

This clonotype appeared many times. V usage is TRBV29-1 and J usage is TRBJ1-1; TRBD1 agrees at 9 bases. The CDR3 covers 19 residues. With V trimmed by 7 bases and J by 11 bases, 32 bases remained unmatched. From germline, CDR1 is SQVTM and CDR2 ANQGSEA. Here the CDR3 reads CSAVSTTGTGIERNPGAFF. The CDR3 DNA reads TGCAGCGCAGTTTCGACTACCGGGACAGGGATCGAACGGAACCCCGGGGCTTTCTTT.

This clonotype was counted ten times or more. The chain has TRBV5-6 and TRBJ1-6, with D uncertain. Germline V lookup: CDR1 SGHDT, CDR2 YYEEEE. This CDR3 contains 12 residues. The V gene lost 6 bases and the J gene lost 9 bases, with 10 bases spanning the gap. CDR3: CASNRVGSPLHF. The CDR3 DNA sequence: TGTGCCAGCAACCGTGTGGGTTCACCCCTCCACTTT.

This clonotype was seen repeatedly, ten times or more. This chain connects TRBV15 to TRBJ1-6; D ambiguous. The CDR3 spans 12 residues. CDR1 and CDR2 (germline): LNHNV, YYDKDF (reference sequence). Trimming left V 3 bases short and J 8 bases short, with 5 bases between. CDR3 protein: CATSSRDSPLHF. The CDR3 DNA reads TGTGCCACCAGCAGTCGGGATTCACCCCTCCACTTT.

Ten or more counts support this clonotype. The rearrangement uses TRBV7-9 and TRBJ2-1, with TRBD1 identical over 8 bases. V gave up 4 bases and J gave up 6 bases; unmatched junction bases: 8. The CDR3 length is 15 residues. The germline CDR1 and CDR2 sequences are SEHNR and FQNEAQ (reference sequence). The CDR3 sequence: CASSSGQGGLNEQFF. As DNA, the CDR3 is TGTGCCAGCAGCTCAGGACAGGGTGGTCTCAATGAGCAGTTCTTC.

This clonotype was detected many times. The chain carries TRBV27 and TRBJ2-5; 8 bases line up with TRBD2. Per the germline V gene, CDR1 is MNHEY and CDR2 is SMNVEV (reference sequence). J lost 1 base, V lost 0 bases, and 1 base had no gene match. This CDR3 is 15 amino acids long. CDR3 DNA sequence: TGTGCCAGCAGTTTATCTCGGGGGGGCCAAGAGACCCAGTACTTC. This gives the protein CASSLSRGGQETQYF.

With regard to this clonotype: A read error is likely, as this CDR3 ends without the conserved phenylalanine or tryptophan. Because the CDR3's place on the DNA is in doubt, the DNA is left out and the CDR3 is given as listed by TCRdb. The chain links TRBV20-1 to TRBJ1-2. The CDR3 region is 11 residues in length, termini included. The germline CDR1 and CDR2 sequences are DFQATT and SNEGSKA (reference sequence). The CDR3: CSARGKGTTKV.

This clonotype appeared many times. The rearrangement joins TRBV20-1 to TRBJ2-1; 11 nucleotides line up with TRBD2. CDR1 DFQATT and CDR2 SNEGSKA come from the germline V gene (reference sequence). V shed 1 base, J shed 7 bases, and the junction held 12 bases outside the gene matches. CDR3 size: 17 residues. CDR3 region: CSARGGSGGADWNEQFF. The DNA of the CDR3 is TGCAGTGCTAGAGGGGGTAGCGGGGGGGCCGATTGGAATGAGCAGTTCTTC.

This clonotype is termed medium-sized (0.01 to 0.1%). This chain joins TRBV5-5 and TRBJ1-1; 9 nucleotides align to TRBD1. Germline CDR1 is SGHKS and CDR2 is YYEKEE (reference sequence). The CDR3 sequence is 14 residues long. V dropped 1 base and J dropped 6; count of bases not matched to a gene: 4. The CDR3 sequence: CASSLIQGASEAFF. CDR3 DNA sequence: TGTGCCAGCAGCTTGATACAGGGGGCCTCTGAAGCTTTCTTT.

The genes are TRBV20-1 and TRBJ2-7, with 8 nucleotides matching TRBD1. Looked up from germline, CDR1 is DFQATT and CDR2 is SNEGSKA (reference sequence). V gave up 6 bases and J gave up 0 bases; unmatched junction bases: 7. The CDR3 is made up of 14 amino acids. The CDR3 coding sequence is TGCAGTGCGGAACAGACAGGGGTCTCCTACGAGCAGTACTTC. Amino acids: CSAEQTGVSYEQYF.

This clonotype was observed many times. The genes are TRBV14 and TRBJ2-5; perhaps D is TRBD1 or TRBD2 (5 bases each). Trimming pared 3 bases from V and 2 bases from J, leaving 10 bases between. The CDR3 loop spans 14 amino acids. Germline V gene sequence: CDR1 SGHDN, CDR2 FVKESK. CDR3 coding DNA: TGTGCCAGCAGCCAGGGACGCTTACAAGAGACCCAGTACTTC. Its protein product is CASSQGRLQETQYF.

This clonotype occurred many times. The germline gene is not matched at one end of the junction; a read error may be the cause. This sequence joins TRBV7-7 and TRBJ2-3; D remains unclear. The CDR3 sequence is 16 residues long. Germline V gene data show CDR1 as SSHAT and CDR2 as FNYEAQ (reference sequence). The CDR3 sequence: CASSLRADVSTDTQYF. The CDR3 nucleotides read TGTGCTAGCAGCTTAAGAGCCGACGTAAGCACAGATACGCAGTATTTT.

This clonotype was counted many times. The V call is TRBV28, the J call TRBJ2-3; D uncertain. The CDR3 contains 13 residues. V gave up 3 bases and J gave up 9 bases, with 13 bases separating them. Germline V gene sequence: CDR1 MDHEN, CDR2 SYDVKM. As DNA, the CDR3 is TGTGCCAGCAGTTTTCAATCCGCGCGAACGCAGTATTTT. It translates to CASSFQSARTQYF.

This clonotype was counted ten times or more. V and J are TRBV12-1 and TRBJ2-1; the table gives TRBD2 as D, unverified against the DNA. TRBV12-1 is marked as a pseudogene. This CDR3 is 14 amino acids long. The CDR3 DNA follows: TGTGCCAGCCCCGGGACTAACGGAGATAATGAGCAGTTCTTC. It specifies CASPGTNGDNEQFF.

This clonotype was recorded many times. The chain carries TRBV6-5 and TRBJ2-7; 10 positions match TRBD1. After removal of 6 bases from V and 2 bases from J, the junction contained 4 bases not matched to a gene. CDR3 size: 14 residues. Germline CDR1 reads MNHEY; CDR2 reads SVGAGI. DNA of the CDR3: TGTGCCAGCAGCCGGACAGGGGGTACCTACGAGCAGTACTTC. Amino acids: CASSRTGGTYEQYF.

At least ten counts were recorded for this clonotype. This chain joins TRBV3-1 and TRBJ2-4, with 10 bases that match TRBD1. The CDR3 runs 17 residues. The V segment lost 4 bases and the J segment 0 bases; nucleotides outside the gene matches: 6. Germline loops: CDR1 LGHDT, CDR2 YNNKEL (reference sequence). The DNA of the CDR3 is TGTGCCAGCAGCCCCACCGGACAGGGGGTAGCCAAAAACATTCAGTACTTC. Translating gives CASSPTGQGVAKNIQYF.

This clonotype came up once. This chain connects TRBV10-1 to TRBJ1-6; unclear D gene. This CDR3 has 12 amino acids. The V gene lost 9 bases and the J gene lost 9 bases, with 12 bases spanning the gap. Per germline, CDR1 WNHNN and CDR2 SYGVQD (reference sequence). CDR3 in DNA: TGCGCCAGGGTACACGGAACTTCACCCCTCCACTTT. This translates into CARVHGTSPLHF.

This clonotype was observed at least ten times. The V call is TRBV3-1, the J call TRBJ2-3; 10 bases align to TRBD2. Trimming removed 1 base from V and 8 bases from J; junction bases left unmatched: 0. CDR3 length: 13 amino acids. Germline V gene sequence: CDR1 LGHDT, CDR2 YNNKEL (reference sequence). The CDR3 loop is CASSQVAGGTQYF. CDR3 DNA sequence: TGTGCCAGCAGCCAAGTAGCGGGAGGTACGCAGTATTTT.

This clonotype was observed many times. The CDR3 DNA reads as TGTGCCAGCAGCCCTCCCCTACAGCAGCAGTTCTTC. As protein: CASSPPLQQQFF. This chain connects TRBV12-3 or TRBV12-4 to TRBJ2-1; D unclear. V gave up 6 bases and J gave up 11 bases, with 14 bases separating them. The CDR3 has 12 residues.

This clonotype was recorded many times. V gene TRBV21-1 combines with J gene TRBJ2-1; the DNA was not used to check the table's D call, TRBD2. TRBV21-1 is a documented pseudogene. CDR3 length: 17 residues. CDR3 in amino acids: CASLRLAGGPRYNEQFF. CDR3 coding DNA: TGTGCCAGCCTAAGACTAGCGGGAGGACCCAGATACAATGAGCAGTTCTTC.

This clonotype was recorded at least ten times. In this CDR3 the conserved last residue, phenylalanine or tryptophan, is missing, so a read error is likely. Because the CDR3's place on the DNA is in doubt, the DNA is left out and the CDR3 is given as listed by TCRdb. The chain has TRBV7-2 and TRBJ2-3; the D call TRBD1 from the table was never checked on the DNA. The CDR3 is made up of 11 amino acids, end residues included. In germline, CDR1 is SGHTA, CDR2 FQGNSA. CDR3 residues: CASSLRGPHFY.

This clonotype is categorized as medium-sized. V gene TRBV7-8 combines with J gene TRBJ2-7; 7 positions agree with TRBD1. Trimming cost V 2 bases and J 0 bases; bases outside gene matches: 4. The CDR3 sequence is 15 residues long. Germline CDR1 reads SGHVS; CDR2 reads FQNEAQ. CDR3 amino acids: CASSLLQGPSYEQYF. The CDR3 region has the DNA TGTGCCAGCAGCTTATTACAGGGGCCCTCCTACGAGCAGTACTTC.

This clonotype has at least ten counts. The genes are TRBV20-1 and TRBJ1-1; weak D call: TRBD1 (5 bases). This CDR3 is 13 amino acids long. CDR1 is DFQATT and CDR2 is SNEGSKA in the germline V gene (reference sequence). V lost 4 bases and J 5 bases, leaving 14 bases between the germline ends. The CDR3 sequence is CSANRTSRTEAFF. CDR3 DNA sequence: TGCAGTGCTAATAGGACATCTAGGACTGAAGCTTTCTTT.

This clonotype has at least ten counts. The gene calls are TRBV27 and TRBJ2-3; D is perhaps TRBD2 (6 bases). The CDR3 loop spans 14 amino acids. The ends were cut back, 4 bases at V and 2 bases at J, with 10 bases in the middle. Germline V gene data show CDR1 as MNHEY and CDR2 as SMNVEV (reference sequence). The CDR3 is CASSSGLDTDTQYF. Written as DNA, the CDR3 is TGTGCCAGCAGTTCGGGACTTGACACAGATACGCAGTATTTT.